Following are 18 T cell receptor beta chains from one sample sequenced in a study of Ad26.COV2.S vaccination and SARS-CoV-2 variants (dated by TCRdb to about 2021). According to the study, the label for this sample's treatment or condition signals: some 19 received Ad26.COV2.S at low or high dose, single or two shots; five or six received placebo; per-sample allocation not given. For vaccine and placebo recipients, repertoires were sequenced using samples collected on day 63 after the first injection. Library preparation used the immunoSEQ multiplex PCR assay. TCRdb limited this immuneACCESS table to in-frame rearrangements with V and J called. A share of clones is missing; checked studies link under half to unresolved V genes, and the rest is unexplained. The table for this sample lists 350,000 to 500,000 clones; 85% to 90% of them were counted only once. The ten top clones hold 3.6% of the sample.

This specimen consisted of peripheral blood, obtained in a trial of Ad26.COV2.S vaccine versus placebo. These receptors all stem from a person aged 18-65 years who received the Ad26.COV2.S COVID-19 vaccine or a placebo.

This rearrangement joins TRBV9 to TRBJ2-7; 8 nucleotides align to TRBD1. Germline V gives CDR1 SGDLS, CDR2 YYNGEE. The CDR3 totals 15 residues. V shed 4 bases and J 3 bases; nucleotides not matched to a gene: 9. This CDR3 reads CASSPSDRGGYEQYF. DNA for the CDR3: TGTGCCAGCAGCCCTTCTGACAGGGGAGGCTACGAGCAGTACTTC.

The chain employs TRBV5-1 and TRBJ2-7; TRBD1 aligns across 10 bases. This CDR3 spans 14 amino acids. J was trimmed by 2 bases and V by 3 bases; bases with no gene match: 2. Germline V CDR1 and CDR2: SGHRS, YFSETQ. For the CDR3, the DNA is TGCGCCAGCAGCTACGGGACAGGGGCCTACGAGCAGTACTTC. Its protein is CASSYGTGAYEQYF.

The V call is TRBV11-2, the J call TRBJ1-1; D is ambiguous. Germline lookup yields CDR1 SGHAT and CDR2 FQNNGV. Trimming shortened V by 5 bases and J by 0 bases, and 13 bases separated the two germline ends. The CDR3 covers 15 residues. CDR3 DNA: TGTGCCAGCAGCCCAGAAGGACTCATGAACACTGAAGCTTTCTTT. Residues: CASSPEGLMNTEAFF.

In the case of this clone: The same CDR3 is also encoded by other DNA sequences in this sample. V usage is TRBV3-1 (or the pseudogene TRBV3-2) and J usage is TRBJ2-7; TRBD1 is a possible D gene (6 bases). This CDR3 comprises 14 residues. Per germline, CDR1 LGHDT and CDR2 YNNKEL (reference sequence). Trimming took 5 bases from V and 6 from J, leaving 17 bases between them. The CDR3 DNA sequence: TGTGCCAGCAGCACGAAAGGGGGTAGAGGCGAGCAGTACTTC. It specifies CASSTKGGRGEQYF.

The gene calls are TRBV5-1 and TRBJ1-2, with 7 bases aligning to TRBD1. Germline CDR1 is SGHRS and CDR2 is YFSETQ. The CDR3 loop spans 15 amino acids. Losses at the gene ends were 3 bases for V and 4 bases for J; bases not matched to a gene: 9. In DNA form, the CDR3 reads TGCGCCAGCAGCTGGCGAGACAGGGCCGGCTATGGCTACACCTTC. Translation: CASSWRDRAGYGYTF.

This clone was observed once. The chain joins TRBV11-2 to TRBJ2-1; TRBD1 matches at 9 bases. This CDR3 contains 18 residues. Germline V gene lookup returns CDR1 SGHAT and CDR2 FQNNGV. With V trimmed by 1 base and J by 1 base, 8 bases remained unmatched. CDR3 region: CASSLGPTGGMSYNEQFF. CDR3 coding DNA: TGTGCCAGCAGCTTAGGCCCCACAGGGGGCATGTCCTACAATGAGCAGTTCTTC.

The chain combines TRBV14 with TRBJ2-5; perhaps D is TRBD1 or TRBD2 (5 bases each). Per the germline V gene, CDR1 is SGHDN and CDR2 is FVKESK. The CDR3 loop spans 14 amino acids. Between the trimmed V and J ends, which lost 3 bases and 5 bases, there was a span of 13 bases. The chain's CDR3 is CASSQGTDRETQYF. Written as DNA, the CDR3 is TGTGCCAGCAGCCAGGGGACGGATCGGGAGACCCAGTACTTC.

The rearrangement joins TRBV9 to TRBJ1-6; the D gene is possibly TRBD1 (6 bases). The germline V gene encodes CDR1 SGDLS and CDR2 YYNGEE. This CDR3 region has 15 residues. V gave up 4 bases and J gave up 5 bases, with 13 bases separating them. The CDR3 region has the DNA TGTGCCAGCAGCCTACACAGGACAGATAATTCACCCCTCCACTTT. Its protein product is CASSLHRTDNSPLHF.

The V call is TRBV7-9, the J call TRBJ1-1; 9 bases map to TRBD1. V shed 5 bases and J 9 bases; nucleotides not matched to a gene: 16. CDR3 length: 16 residues. The germline V gene encodes CDR1 SEHNR and CDR2 FQNEAQ (reference sequence). CDR3 amino acids: CASSIPSGTGTFQAFF. CDR3 sequence (DNA): TGTGCCAGCAGCATACCCTCGGGGACAGGGACCTTCCAAGCTTTCTTT.

The CDR3 is CASSPSLVGAGELFF. DNA for the CDR3: TGCGCCAGCAGCCCCTCTTTGGTTGGGGCCGGGGAGCTGTTTTTT. The chain carries TRBV4-3 and TRBJ2-2; no definite D call. The CDR3 is made up of 15 amino acids. The ends were cut back, 4 bases at V and 6 bases at J, with 15 bases in the middle. Germline CDR1 and CDR2: LGHNA and YSLEER.

In this sample, this clone turned up a few times. The CDR3 protein is CASSSKTSGGSVEQYF. Here the CDR3 DNA reads TGCGCCAGCAGCTCCAAGACTAGCGGGGGGTCGGTCGAGCAGTACTTC. V usage is TRBV5-1 and J usage is TRBJ2-7; 13 bases are shared with TRBD2. V trimming: 3 bases; J trimming: 6 bases; junction bases outside the gene matches: 9. Germline CDR1 is SGHRS and CDR2 is YFSETQ. This CDR3 is 16 amino acids long.

The chain couples TRBV6-6 to TRBJ1-4; tentatively, D is TRBD1 (6 bases). The CDR3 contains 16 residues. The ends were cut back, 5 bases at V and 3 bases at J, with 16 bases in the middle. Germline V gene sequence: CDR1 MNHNY, CDR2 SVGAGI (reference sequence). Here the CDR3 reads CASSPSPGVSNEKLFF. Written as DNA, the CDR3 is TGTGCCAGCAGTCCGTCCCCAGGGGTTTCTAATGAAAAACTGTTTTTT.

The chain links TRBV6-5 to TRBJ1-2; 10 bases are shared with TRBD1. There are 14 residues in the CDR3. Trimming at V came to 2 bases and at J to 4 bases, leaving 1 base not matched to a gene. CDR1 MNHEY and CDR2 SVGAGI come from the germline V gene. CDR3 residues: CASSYGTGVYGYTF. The CDR3 DNA reads TGTGCCAGCAGTTACGGGACAGGGGTCTATGGCTACACCTTC.

The genes are TRBV10-3 and TRBJ2-2; possibly TRBD2 for D (5 bases). The CDR3 contains 14 residues. V gave up 6 bases and J gave up 7 bases, with 15 bases separating them. Germline CDR1 is ENHRY and CDR2 is SYGVKD. Written as DNA, the CDR3 is TGTGCCATCAGCCGGACTGACGACGGCGGGGAGCTGTTTTTT. Its protein product is CAISRTDDGGELFF.

The chain links TRBV4-2 to TRBJ1-2; D not resolved. Germline CDR1 reads LGHNA; CDR2 reads YNFKEQ. The CDR3 covers 16 residues. V gave up 2 bases and J gave up 2 bases, with 15 bases separating them. The CDR3, as DNA: TGTGCCAGCAGCCAAAGTCTGATGGTGGGAAACTATGGCTACACCTTC. Its translation: CASSQSLMVGNYGYTF.

This chain joins TRBV7-2 and TRBJ1-3, with no clear D. Germline V CDR1 and CDR2: SGHTA, FQGNSA. Trimming took 9 bases from V and 0 from J, leaving 18 bases between them. The CDR3 has 16 residues. The chain's CDR3 is CARRLWTASSGNTIYF. CDR3 nucleotides: TGTGCCAGACGATTGTGGACGGCGAGCTCTGGAAACACCATATATTTT.

The chain recombines TRBV6-4 with TRBJ2-3; no definite D call. Germline CDR1 reads MRHNA; CDR2 reads SNTAGT. This CDR3 spans 15 amino acids. V was shortened by 3 bases and J by 0 bases, with 10 bases between the two germline ends. The CDR3 sequence is CASSDDGSSTDTQYF. The CDR3 DNA reads as TGTGCCAGCAGTGATGATGGATCTAGCACAGATACGCAGTATTTT.

This sequence joins TRBV6-6 and TRBJ1-3; D might be TRBD1 (5 bases). V was shortened by 7 bases and J by 4 bases, with 14 bases between the two germline ends. CDR3 length: 14 residues. The V gene's germline CDR1 is MNHNY and CDR2 SVGAGI (reference sequence). The CDR3 region is CASIWQGGGNTIYF. The CDR3 DNA follows: TGTGCCAGCATTTGGCAGGGTGGCGGAAACACCATATATTTT.